A selection of T cell receptor beta chains follows, all from one sample in a study of T cell repertoires in cytomegalovirus infection. These receptors lack a known antigen. TCRdb reprocessed the reads via MiXCR and lists one record per CDR3 protein. The sample has fewer than 950,000 distinct CDR3 sequences; over 25% are singletons. The source was cultured CD8+ T cells from PBMCs, collected from culture after CMV antigen stimulation. The receptors derive from a human donor in good health (CMV status not recorded). Some clones in this sample may be carry-over from other donors' samples. The CDR3 runs from the conserved cysteine through the conserved F or W. D genes are given only for firm matches. Clone size is given for some rows only: seen once, a few or many times, or a class if the clone is expanded.

NA	few	14	TRBV18	TRBJ1-2	TGTGCCAGCTCACCGACAGGAATTTCTTTTGGCTACACCTTC	CASSPTGISFGYTF
NA	NA	15	TRBV7-6	TRBJ2-5	TGTGCCAGCAGCTTTCCGAACACATCACAAGAGACCCAGTACTTC	CASSFPNTSQETQYF
TRBD2	NA	15	TRBV4-1	TRBJ2-3	TGCGCCAGCAGCCAGAGGCGGGGGGTGGGAGATACGCAGTATTTT	CASSQRRGVGDTQYF
NA	few	16	TRBV6-2/TRBV6-3	TRBJ2-3	TGTGCCAGCAGTTACTCGAGGAGGCCTCTAACAGATACGCAGTATTTT	CASSYSRRPLTDTQYF
NA	few	12	TRBV12-3/TRBV12-4	TRBJ2-7	TGTGCCAGCAGTTACCACCGCCTCGAGCAGTACTTC	CASSYHRLEQYF
NA	NA	15	TRBV20-1	TRBJ2-1	TGCAGTGCTAGCGAACAAGGTTACTCCTACAATGAGCAGTTCTTC	CSASEQGYSYNEQFF
NA	NA	15	TRBV7-9	TRBJ2-5	TGTGCCAGCAGCAGGCCCCGGACAGATCAAGAGACCCAGTACTTC	CASSRPRTDQETQYF
NA	few	12	TRBV19	TRBJ2-2	TGTGCCAGTTCTGGGAGGACCGGGGAGCTGTTTTTT	CASSGRTGELFF
NA	NA	17	TRBV7-6	TRBJ1-4	TGTGCCAGCAGCTTAGTTACGTATCTAGCAACTAATGAAAAACTGTTTTTT	CASSLVTYLATNEKLFF
NA	few	16	TRBV6-7	TRBJ2-4	TGTGCCAGCAGTTACTCAAGGGATATAGTCAAAAACATTCAGTACTTC	CASSYSRDIVKNIQYF
TRBD2	many	15	TRBV7-8	TRBJ2-7	TGTGCCAGCAGCCGACTAGCGGGGGGTCTCTACGAGCAGTACTTC	CASSRLAGGLYEQYF
TRBD2	few	17	TRBV2	TRBJ2-3	TGTGCCAGCAGTGAAGGATGGAGCGGGGGGCAATTAGATACGCAGTATTTT	CASSEGWSGGQLDTQYF
TRBD1	few	16	TRBV6-5	TRBJ2-5	TGTGCCAGCAGTTCCCAGAGGGACAGCTTTCAAGAGACCCAGTACTTC	CASSSQRDSFQETQYF
NA	NA	11	TRBV29-1	TRBJ1-1	TGCAGCGTTGCTAGGGGATCTGAAGCTTTCTTT	CSVARGSEAFF
NA	NA	16	TRBV27	TRBJ1-2	TGTGCCAGCAGTTCCTCCGGGACCCAGGCCGACTATGGCTACACCTTC	CASSSSGTQADYGYTF
NA	NA	12	TRBV2	TRBJ1-2	TGTGCCAGCATTTCGGTGGGCTATGGCTACACCTTC	CASISVGYGYTF
NA	few	16	TRBV4-2	TRBJ1-6	TGTGCCAGCAGCCAAGATGGGGTCTCTTATAATTCACCCCTCCACTTT	CASSQDGVSYNSPLHF
TRBD1	few	17	TRBV11-3	TRBJ2-5	TGTGCCAGCAGCCTCAGCATGGGACAGTCATTCACGGAGACCCAGTACTTC	CASSLSMGQSFTETQYF
TRBD1	few	15	TRBV4-1	TRBJ2-1	TGCGCCAGCAGCCTATCGACAGGGTACGTGAATGAGCAGTTCTTC	CASSLSTGYVNEQFF
TRBD1	NA	14	TRBV27	TRBJ1-2	TGTGCCAGCAGGGGGACAGGGGGCCTCTATGGCTACACCTTC	CASRGTGGLYGYTF
NA	NA	16	TRBV5-1	TRBJ1-1	TGCGCCAGCAGCTGGGGATACGACAGGCATATCCTTGAAGCTTTCTTT	CASSWGYDRHILEAFF
NA	many	13	TRBV19	TRBJ1-1	TGTGCCAGTAGTACATCCGAGAACACTGAAGCTTTCTTT	CASSTSENTEAFF
NA	NA	16	TRBV7-1	TRBJ1-4	TGTGCCAGCAGCCCCACGACAGCTACTTGGGATGAAAAACCGTTTTTT	CASSPTTATWDEKPFF
NA	many	16	TRBV7-9	TRBJ1-6	TGTGCCAGCAGCCCACCCTCCAGGACAGATAATTCACCCCTCCACTTT	CASSPPSRTDNSPLHF
NA	few	17	TRBV10-3	TRBJ2-6	TGTGCCATCAGTGAGTACCACAGATACTCTGGGGCCAACGTCCTGACTTTT	CAISEYHRYSGANVLTF
NA	few	15	TRBV10-3	TRBJ1-2	TGTGCCATCAGTGAGTCGCTCAGTCAAGGATATGGCTACACCTTC	CAISESLSQGYGYTF
NA	many	15	TRBV7-6	TRBJ1-2	TGTGCCACCTCGACAAGCGGACAGTCCGTTATGGGCTACACCTTC	CATSTSGQSVMGYTF
NA	NA	15	TRBV12-3/TRBV12-4	TRBJ1-6	TGTGCCAGCAGTTTGGAGGGAAACTATAATTCACCCCTCCACTTT	CASSLEGNYNSPLHF
TRBD1	NA	16	TRBV4-1	TRBJ1-5	TGCGCCAGCAGCCACTCCGGGACAGGGGACAATCAGCCCCAGCATTTT	CASSHSGTGDNQPQHF